Each of the 5 T cell receptor beta chains below was sequenced from the same sample in a study of shared T cell receptors in the human thymus. Generated by immunoSEQ multiplex PCR, the TCRdb table keeps only in-frame clones and is missing some. The sample lists 600,000 to 900,000 clones, 80% to 90% occurring once. The same sample was also used in a study of human thymus T cells.

Sequencing was performed on thymocytes. The receptors derive from a girl in the first two years of life with a congenital heart defect.

The J gene is TRBJ1-1, the V gene TRBV7-9; possible D gene TRBD1, 5 bases. The V end lost 3 bases, the J end lost 3 bases, and 17 bases lay between the germline ends. The CDR3 spans 16 residues. Germline V gene data show CDR1 as SEHNR and CDR2 as FQNEAQ (reference sequence). The CDR3 here is CASSFGSRALDTEAFF. Written as DNA, the CDR3 is TGTGCCAGCAGCTTTGGGTCCAGGGCCCTGGACACTGAAGCTTTCTTT.

This clone was seen more than once but under ten times. The chain employs TRBV5-1 and TRBJ2-3; 7 bases agree with TRBD2. V lost 4 bases and J lost 1; bases outside the gene matches: 9. This CDR3 is built from 16 residues. Germline assignment: CDR1 SGHRS and CDR2 YFSETQ. The CDR3 sequence: CASSTAGKRRTDTQYF. DNA of the CDR3: TGCGCCAGCAGCACAGCGGGGAAGCGCCGCACAGATACGCAGTATTTT.

The gene calls are TRBV5-1 and TRBJ2-3; 8 bases are a match to TRBD2. The trim removed 4 bases at V and 6 bases at J, leaving 10 bases unmatched. This CDR3 contains 15 residues. The V gene's germline CDR1 is SGHRS and CDR2 YFSETQ. The CDR3, as DNA: TGCGCCAGCAGCAGCGTCGGGACTAGTATGGATACGCAGTATTTT. It translates to CASSSVGTSMDTQYF. The full variable domain, rest sourced from reference TRBV5-1 and TRBJ2-3, is KAGVTQTPRYLIKTRGQQVTLSCSPISGHRSVSWYQQTPGQGLQFLFEYFSETQRNKGNFPGRFSGRQFSNSRSEMNVSTLELGDSALYLCASSSVGTSMDTQYFGPGTRLTVL.

This chain links TRBV5-1 with TRBJ1-3; 8 positions agree with TRBD1. Losses at the gene ends were 8 bases for V and 3 bases for J; bases not matched to a gene: 10. The CDR3 totals 15 residues. From germline, CDR1 is SGHRS and CDR2 YFSETQ. The DNA for the CDR3 is TGCGCCAGGGGGGGGACAGGTACACTTGGAAACACCATATATTTT. As protein: CARGGTGTLGNTIYF. Drawing the rest from reference TRBV5-1 and TRBJ1-3, the complete variable domain is KAGVTQTPRYLIKTRGQQVTLSCSPISGHRSVSWYQQTPGQGLQFLFEYFSETQRNKGNFPGRFSGRQFSNSRSEMNVSTLELGDSALYLCARGGTGTLGNTIYFGEGSWLTVV.

The rearrangement links TRBV27 to TRBJ1-6; D not certain. CDR3 length: 16 residues. Germline V CDR1 and CDR2: MNHEY, SMNVEV (reference sequence). V lost 6 bases and J 6 bases, leaving 18 bases between the germline ends. This CDR3 reads CASRPQTPNLNSPLHF. In DNA form, the CDR3 reads TGTGCCAGCAGACCGCAAACACCGAATCTTAATTCACCCCTCCACTTT.